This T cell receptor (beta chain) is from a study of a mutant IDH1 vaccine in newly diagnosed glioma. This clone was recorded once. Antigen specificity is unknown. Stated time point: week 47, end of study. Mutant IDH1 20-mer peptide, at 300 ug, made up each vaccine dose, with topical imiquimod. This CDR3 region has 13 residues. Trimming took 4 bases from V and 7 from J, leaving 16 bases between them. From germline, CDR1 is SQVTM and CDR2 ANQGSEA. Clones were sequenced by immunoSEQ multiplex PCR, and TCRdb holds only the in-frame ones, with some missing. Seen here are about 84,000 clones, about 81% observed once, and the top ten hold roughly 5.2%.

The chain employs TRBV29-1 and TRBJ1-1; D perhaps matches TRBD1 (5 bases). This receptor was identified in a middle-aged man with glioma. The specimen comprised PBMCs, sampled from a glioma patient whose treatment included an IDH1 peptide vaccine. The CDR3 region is CSVAEGTGREAFF. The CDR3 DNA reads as TGCAGCGTTGCGGAGGGAACAGGCCGTGAAGCTTTCTTT.